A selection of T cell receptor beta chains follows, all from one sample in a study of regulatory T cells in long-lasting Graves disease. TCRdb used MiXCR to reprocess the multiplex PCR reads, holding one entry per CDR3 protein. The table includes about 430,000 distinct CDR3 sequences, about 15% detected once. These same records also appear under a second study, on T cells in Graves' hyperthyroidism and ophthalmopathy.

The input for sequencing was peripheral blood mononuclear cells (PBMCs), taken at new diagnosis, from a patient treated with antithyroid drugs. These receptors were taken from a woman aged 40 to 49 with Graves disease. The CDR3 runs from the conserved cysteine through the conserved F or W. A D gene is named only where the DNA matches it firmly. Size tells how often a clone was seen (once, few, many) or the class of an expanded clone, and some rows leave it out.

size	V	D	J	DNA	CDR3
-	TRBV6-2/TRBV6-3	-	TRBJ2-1	TGTGCCAGCAGTTACTTAGGCGGGAACTACAATGAGCAGTTCTTC	CASSYLGGNYNEQFF
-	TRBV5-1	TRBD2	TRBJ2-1	TGCGCCAGCAGCTCAACTAGCGGGACCAATGAGCAGTTCTTC	CASSSTSGTNEQFF
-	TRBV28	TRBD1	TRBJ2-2	TGTGCCAGCTCTCACCGGGACAGGGGTATCACCGGGGAGCTGTTTTTT	CASSHRDRGITGELFF
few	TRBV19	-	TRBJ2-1	TGTGCCAGTAGCCCCCGCACGGGGGACTCCTACAATGAGCAGTTCTTC	CASSPRTGDSYNEQFF
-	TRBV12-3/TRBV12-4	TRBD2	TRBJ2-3	TGTGCCAGCAGCGCCCCCCTGGGACTAGCGGGAGGTACAGATACGCAGTATTTT	CASSAPLGLAGGTDTQYF
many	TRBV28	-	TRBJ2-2	TGTGCCAGCAAGGGGTGGCCGAACACCGGGGAGCTGTTTTTT	CASKGWPNTGELFF
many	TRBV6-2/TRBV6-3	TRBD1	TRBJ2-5	TGTGCCAGCAGTTACGTGTGGGACAGACAAGAGACCCAGTACTTC	CASSYVWDRQETQYF
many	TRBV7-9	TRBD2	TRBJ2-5	TGTGCCAGCAGCTACCTGGGACTAGCGGCCGGGTGGGGGGAGACCCAGTACTTC	CASSYLGLAAGWGETQYF
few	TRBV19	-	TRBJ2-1	TGTGCCAGTACCGACGGAGGCTCCTACAATGAGCAGTTCTTC	CASTDGGSYNEQFF
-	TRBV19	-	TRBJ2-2	TGTGCCAGTAAACGCAGGCCCCGGGACACCGGGGAGCTGTTTTTT	CASKRRPRDTGELFF
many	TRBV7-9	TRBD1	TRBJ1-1	TGTGCCAGCAGTCCAACAGGGGGCCGCACTGAAGCTTTCTTT	CASSPTGGRTEAFF
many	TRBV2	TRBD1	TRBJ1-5	TGTGCCAGCAGTGACCCAAGGACAGGGAGGGGCAATCAGCCCCAGCATTTT	CASSDPRTGRGNQPQHF
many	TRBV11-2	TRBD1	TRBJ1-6	TGTGCCAGCAGCTCCGTGGGACAGGGGTATTCACCCCTCCACTTT	CASSSVGQGYSPLHF
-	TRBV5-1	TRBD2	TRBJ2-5	TGCGCCAGCCGGGGAGGAACTAGCGGGAAAGAGACCCAGTACTTC	CASRGGTSGKETQYF
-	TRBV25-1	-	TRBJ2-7	TGTGCCAGCAGTGGTCCCACGGGAGCCGACGAGCAGTACTTC	CASSGPTGADEQYF
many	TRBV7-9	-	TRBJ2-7	TGTGCCAGCAGCTTATCAGTGGCAGGCCCCCGGTCCTACGAGCAGTACTTC	CASSLSVAGPRSYEQYF
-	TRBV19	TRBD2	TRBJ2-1	TGTGCCAGTAGTACCCCACGACTAGCGGGATTCTACAATGAGCAGTTCTTC	CASSTPRLAGFYNEQFF